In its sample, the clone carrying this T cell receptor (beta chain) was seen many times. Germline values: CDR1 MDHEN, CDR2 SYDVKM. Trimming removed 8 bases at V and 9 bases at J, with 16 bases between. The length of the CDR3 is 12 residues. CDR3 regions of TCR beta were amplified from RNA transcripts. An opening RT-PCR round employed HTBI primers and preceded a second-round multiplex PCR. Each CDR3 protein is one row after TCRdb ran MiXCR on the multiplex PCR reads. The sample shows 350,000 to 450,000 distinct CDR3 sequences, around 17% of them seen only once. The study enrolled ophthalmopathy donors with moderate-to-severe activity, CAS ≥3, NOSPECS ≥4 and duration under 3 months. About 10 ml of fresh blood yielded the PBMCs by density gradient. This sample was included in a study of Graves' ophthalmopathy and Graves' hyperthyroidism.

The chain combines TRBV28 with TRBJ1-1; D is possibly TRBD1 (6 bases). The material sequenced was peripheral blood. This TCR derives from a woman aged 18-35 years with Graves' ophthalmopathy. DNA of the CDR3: TGTGCCAGCCTGGGGGGGGCCCTACAAGCTTTCTTT. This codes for CASLGGALQAFF.